This passage covers 18 T cell receptor beta chains from one sample sequenced in a study of T-cell memory formation after mild COVID-19. TCRdb called the 5' RACE reads again in MiXCR, with one record for every CDR3 protein. The profile covers about 440,000 distinct CDR3 sequences, with 20% appearing a single time and more than 8% taken by the ten largest. The sample was PBMCs or a T cell subset sorted from them (not recorded which). The receptors come from an adult woman who had mild COVID-19 (a few samples of this study predate the infection). Cell type and time point are not known.

The chain couples TRBV10-3 to TRBJ1-6, with D unclear. The CDR3 runs to 14 residues. CDR1 is ENHRY, CDR2 SYGVKD, per germline. Trimming cost V 0 bases and J 9 bases, with 9 bases left between them. CDR3 loop: CAISESSPASPLHF. The CDR3 DNA reads TGTGCCATCAGTGAGTCGAGCCCAGCTTCACCCCTCCACTTT.

The chain recombines TRBV19 with TRBJ2-1; maybe TRBD1 (6 bases). Germline V gene sequence: CDR1 LNHDA, CDR2 SQIVND (reference sequence). The CDR3 runs to 14 residues. Trimming removed 7 bases at V and 4 bases at J, with 14 bases between. CDR3 nucleotides: TGTGCCAGTAAGACCGGGACAAATTACAATGAGCAGTTCTTC. Its translation is CASKTGTNYNEQFF.

The J gene is TRBJ1-2, the V gene TRBV27; 8 bases align to TRBD1. The CDR3 covers 13 residues. V was clipped by 6 bases and J by 8 bases; unmatched bases: 8. CDR1 is MNHEY and CDR2 is SMNVEV in the germline V gene (reference sequence). This CDR3 is CASSPWTGSGYTF. CDR3 in DNA: TGTGCCAGCAGCCCCTGGACAGGGAGCGGCTACACCTTC.

This clonotype was observed a few times. The rearrangement links TRBV6-5 to TRBJ2-3; TRBD1 agrees at 8 bases. Germline-derived CDR1 and CDR2 are MNHEY and SVGAGI. The CDR3 is 15 residues long. The V gene end was trimmed by 5 bases and the J gene end by 3 bases; junction bases not matched to a gene: 7. The CDR3 nucleotides are TGTGCCAGCAGTCGACAGGGGCAGTGGACAGATACGCAGTATTTT. This encodes CASSRQGQWTDTQYF.

The V gene is TRBV4-2, the J gene TRBJ2-7; D might be TRBD2 (6 bases). Germline loops: CDR1 LGHNA, CDR2 YNFKEQ. This CDR3 spans 16 amino acids. The V and J ends lost 0 bases and 1 base respectively, with 13 bases between them. For the CDR3, the DNA is TGTGCCAGCAGCCAAGATTCGGTGGGAGGATCCTACGAGCAGTACTTC. It specifies CASSQDSVGGSYEQYF.

V is TRBV5-4 and J is TRBJ2-5, with 7 bases lining up with TRBD2. V dropped 3 bases and J dropped 0; count of bases not matched to a gene: 2. The CDR3 covers 14 residues. Germline V gives CDR1 SGHNT, CDR2 YYREEE (reference sequence). The CDR3 is CASSWRGYQETQYF. CDR3 sequence (DNA): TGTGCCAGCAGCTGGCGGGGGTACCAAGAGACCCAGTACTTC.

The chain couples TRBV5-6 to TRBJ1-4, with 7 bases aligning to TRBD1. This CDR3 is built from 13 residues. Germline CDR1 and CDR2: SGHDT and YYEEEE. V trimming: 4 bases; J trimming: 10 bases; junction bases outside the gene matches: 7. The CDR3 DNA sequence: TGTGCCAGCAGCCTTAGACAGGGCGGAAAACTGTTTTTT. This encodes CASSLRQGGKLFF.

The chain joins TRBV10-3 to TRBJ2-1, with 11 bases matching TRBD2. This CDR3 is 15 amino acids long. Germline CDR1 and CDR2: ENHRY and SYGVKD. V was clipped by 5 bases and J by 8 bases; unmatched bases: 8. The DNA of the CDR3 is TGTGCCATCAGTCCTACTAGCGGGAGTTACTATGAGCAGTTCTTC. Its protein is CAISPTSGSYYEQFF.

V and J are TRBV12-3 or TRBV12-4 and TRBJ2-1; possibly TRBD1 for D (6 bases). Deletions cut 5 bases from V and 4 bases from J, with 12 bases between. This CDR3 spans 14 amino acids. The CDR3 is CASSPWTVYNEQFF. CDR3 in DNA: TGTGCCAGCAGTCCTTGGACAGTGTACAATGAGCAGTTCTTC.

V is TRBV29-1 and J is TRBJ1-5, with D unresolved. CDR1 and CDR2 from the germline V gene are SQVTM and ANQGSEA. The CDR3 contains 13 residues. The CDR3 sequence: CSVRVNSNQPQHF. The DNA for the CDR3 is TGCAGTGTCCGCGTCAACAGCAATCAGCCCCAGCATTTT.

Only a few counts were recorded for this clonotype. This chain connects TRBV20-1 to TRBJ2-2; the D is unclear. CDR3 length equals 14 residues. Germline assignment: CDR1 DFQATT and CDR2 SNEGSKA (reference sequence). The V end lost 3 bases, the J end lost 1 base, and 9 bases lay between the germline ends. CDR3 loop: CSASRVRNTGELFF. The CDR3 DNA sequence: TGCAGTGCTAGCCGGGTTAGGAACACCGGGGAGCTGTTTTTT.

The V call is TRBV2, the J call TRBJ2-2; no definite D call. V dropped 6 bases and J dropped 0 bases, with 11 bases sitting between them. Germline CDR1 reads SNHLY; CDR2 reads FYNNEI. The length of the CDR3 is 15 residues. This chain's CDR3 is CASRQTDANTGELFF. CDR3 DNA sequence: TGTGCCAGCAGACAAACGGACGCGAACACCGGGGAGCTGTTTTTT.

This chain connects TRBV20-1 to TRBJ2-1, with a weak D call TRBD2 (5 bases). The end of the DNA is better explained by TRBJ2-7, so the J call may be wrong. Germline loops: CDR1 DFQATT, CDR2 SNEGSKA (reference sequence). The CDR3 totals 16 residues. The CDR3 spells CSALTPGYTSYNEQYF. For the CDR3, the DNA is TGCAGTGCCCTAACTCCGGGATACACCTCCTACAATGAGCAGTACTTC.

This clonotype has a handful of counts. The CDR3 protein is CASSSGTGGTTDTQYF. CDR3 coding DNA: TGTGCCAGCAGCTCCGGGACAGGGGGAACCACAGATACGCAGTATTTT. The rearrangement joins TRBV7-2 to TRBJ2-3; TRBD1 aligns across 11 bases. Per the germline V gene, CDR1 is SGHTA and CDR2 is FQGNSA. The junction had 5 bases not matched to a gene; V was cut back by 4 bases and J by 2 bases. The CDR3 contains 16 residues.

This chain joins TRBV20-1 and TRBJ1-5; no firm D call. CDR1 is DFQATT and CDR2 is SNEGSKA in the germline V gene (reference sequence). The V end lost 0 bases, the J end lost 5 bases, and 8 bases lay between the germline ends. The CDR3 runs 13 residues. CDR3 amino acids: CSARDTQDQPQHF. The CDR3 DNA follows: TGCAGTGCTAGAGATACCCAGGATCAGCCCCAGCATTTT.

In its sample, this clonotype was seen a few times. This chain links TRBV3-1 with TRBJ2-7; tentative D call: TRBD1 (6 bases). CDR1 LGHDT and CDR2 YNNKEL come from the germline V gene (reference sequence). V was trimmed by 0 bases and J by 5 bases, leaving 23 bases between them. This CDR3 is 18 amino acids long. The CDR3: CASSQEKWLDSVVDEQYF. DNA for the CDR3: TGTGCCAGCAGCCAAGAAAAATGGCTGGACAGCGTAGTGGACGAGCAGTACTTC.

This clonotype occurred a few times. This chain uses TRBV7-8 with TRBJ2-1, with 9 bases aligning to TRBD2. Germline values: CDR1 SGHVS, CDR2 FQNEAQ. V trimming: 3 bases; J trimming: 9 bases; junction bases outside the gene matches: 12. The CDR3 consists of 16 residues. The CDR3 sequence is CASSFRALAREGEQFF. The CDR3 region has the DNA TGTGCCAGCAGCTTCCGTGCACTAGCGCGGGAGGGTGAGCAGTTCTTC.

The chain recombines TRBV20-1 with TRBJ1-4, with 7 bases identical to TRBD1. Germline-derived CDR1 and CDR2 are DFQATT and SNEGSKA (reference sequence). With 3 bases clipped from V and 7 bases from J, the junction kept 5 bases outside the gene matches. CDR3 length equals 13 residues. CDR3: CSASIRGSEKLFF. The CDR3 nucleotides are TGCAGTGCTAGTATCAGGGGGTCTGAAAAACTGTTTTTT.